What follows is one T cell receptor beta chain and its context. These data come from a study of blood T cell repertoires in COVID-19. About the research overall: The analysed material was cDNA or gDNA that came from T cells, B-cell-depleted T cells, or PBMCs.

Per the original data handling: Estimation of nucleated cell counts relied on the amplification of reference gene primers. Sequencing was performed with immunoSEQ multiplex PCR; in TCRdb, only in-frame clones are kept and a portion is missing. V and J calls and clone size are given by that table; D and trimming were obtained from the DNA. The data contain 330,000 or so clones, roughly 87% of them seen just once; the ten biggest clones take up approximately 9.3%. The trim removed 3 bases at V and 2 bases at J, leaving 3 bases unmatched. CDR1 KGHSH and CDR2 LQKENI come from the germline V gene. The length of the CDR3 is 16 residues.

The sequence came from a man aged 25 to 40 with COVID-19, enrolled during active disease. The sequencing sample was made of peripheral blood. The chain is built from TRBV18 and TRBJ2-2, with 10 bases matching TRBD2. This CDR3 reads CASSPLAGANTGELFF. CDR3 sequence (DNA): TGTGCCAGCTCACCCCTAGCGGGAGCCAACACCGGGGAGCTGTTTTTT.